A selection of T cell receptor beta chains follows, all from one sample in a study of blood T cell repertoires in COVID-19. Libraries were prepared by immunoSEQ multiplex PCR; TCRdb keeps only in-frame clonotypes and omits some of them. In the table there are under 150,000 clones, more than 75% of which are singletons. The sequenced sample consisted of peripheral blood. All receptors derive from a woman aged 45-59 years with acute or convalescent COVID-19. The CDR3 runs from the conserved cysteine through the conserved F or W. Fields, in order: D gene, J gene, clone size, V gene, CDR3 protein, CDR3 DNA. The D gene is left open where the match is weak. Expanded clones are given a class, and other clones once, few, many or no size at all.

D: .; J: TRBJ1-1; size: once; V: TRBV4-3; CDR3: CASSREAGVSTEAFF; DNA: TGCGCCAGCAGCCGGGAGGCGGGAGTAAGCACTGAAGCTTTCTTT
D: .; J: TRBJ1-6; size: few; V: TRBV9; CDR3: CASTYRDISYNSPLHF; DNA: TGTGCCAGTACCTACAGGGATATCTCCTATAATTCACCCCTCCACTTT
D: TRBD1; J: TRBJ2-1; size: .; V: TRBV5-4; CDR3: CASSKFRDRADNEQFF; DNA: TGTGCCAGCAGCAAGTTCCGGGACAGGGCCGATAATGAGCAGTTCTTC
D: .; J: TRBJ1-1; size: .; V: TRBV5-1; CDR3: CASRSLNTEAFF; DNA: TGCGCCAGCAGGAGTCTGAACACTGAAGCTTTCTTT
D: .; J: TRBJ1-4; size: .; V: TRBV6-2/TRBV6-3; CDR3: CASSDQDSGTNEKLFF; DNA: TGTGCCAGCAGTGACCAAGATTCGGGGACTAATGAAAAACTGTTTTTT
D: .; J: TRBJ2-1; size: .; V: TRBV5-5; CDR3: CASSPWVQGYNEQFF; DNA: TGTGCCAGCAGCCCTTGGGTTCAGGGCTACAATGAGCAGTTCTTC
D: .; J: TRBJ1-2; size: once; V: TRBV27; CDR3: CASSFGSQGGYTF; DNA: TGTGCCAGCAGTTTCGGGAGCCAGGGAGGCTACACCTTC
D: .; J: TRBJ1-1; size: .; V: TRBV10-3; CDR3: CAIGGQGDTEAFF; DNA: TGTGCCATCGGTGGGCAGGGTGATACTGAAGCTTTCTTT
D: .; J: TRBJ2-3; size: .; V: TRBV7-2; CDR3: CATGLLADTQYF; DNA: TGTGCCACCGGACTACTCGCAGATACGCAGTATTTT
D: TRBD1; J: TRBJ1-4; size: .; V: TRBV18; CDR3: CASSSQGGPNEKLFF; DNA: TGTGCCAGCTCATCTCAGGGGGGTCCTAATGAAAAACTGTTTTTT
D: .; J: TRBJ2-7; size: once; V: TRBV2; CDR3: CASSEYSPYEQYF; DNA: TGTGCCAGCAGTGAGTACAGTCCGTACGAGCAGTACTTC
D: .; J: TRBJ1-1; size: .; V: TRBV7-6; CDR3: CASSFGQRGTEAFF; DNA: TGTGCCAGCAGCTTTGGACAGAGGGGCACTGAAGCTTTCTTT
D: .; J: TRBJ1-1; size: once; V: TRBV18; CDR3: CASSPFGREAFF; DNA: TGTGCCAGCTCACCCTTTGGGAGAGAGGCTTTCTTT
D: .; J: TRBJ1-5; size: .; V: TRBV6-2/TRBV6-3; CDR3: CASSRQWGEHQPQHF; DNA: TGTGCCAGCAGTAGGCAGTGGGGGGAGCATCAGCCCCAGCATTTT
D: .; J: TRBJ1-4; size: .; V: TRBV28; CDR3: CASSLPGATNEKLFF; DNA: TGTGCCAGCAGTTTACCAGGGGCAACTAATGAAAAACTGTTTTTT
D: .; J: TRBJ1-2; size: .; V: TRBV20-1; CDR3: CSARWGVGYTF; DNA: TGCAGTGCTAGGTGGGGAGTTGGCTACACCTTC
D: TRBD2; J: TRBJ2-7; size: .; V: TRBV5-1; CDR3: CASTGTSGSSYEQYF; DNA: TGCGCCAGCACCGGGACTAGCGGGAGCTCCTACGAGCAGTACTTC
D: TRBD1; J: TRBJ1-4; size: .; V: TRBV2; CDR3: CASSDFQGGTNEKLFF; DNA: TGTGCCAGCAGCGATTTCCAGGGGGGAACTAATGAAAAACTGTTTTTT
D: .; J: TRBJ2-7; size: .; V: TRBV18; CDR3: CASSQSQGRGTYEQYF; DNA: TGTGCCAGCTCACAGTCACAGGGAAGAGGGACCTACGAGCAGTACTTC
D: TRBD1; J: TRBJ2-5; size: .; V: TRBV11-2; CDR3: CASSFGGQGVRETQYF; DNA: TGTGCCAGCAGCTTTGGGGGACAGGGAGTGAGGGAGACCCAGTACTTC
D: TRBD1; J: TRBJ2-2; size: .; V: TRBV4-3; CDR3: CASSRKTGITGELFF; DNA: TGCGCCAGCAGCCGCAAGACAGGGATCACCGGGGAGCTGTTTTTT
D: .; J: TRBJ2-7; size: .; V: TRBV5-1; CDR3: CASSPGHYQYF; DNA: TGCGCCAGCAGCCCGGGACATTATCAGTACTTC
D: .; J: TRBJ1-1; size: .; V: TRBV7-2; CDR3: CASSLGGLGMNTEAFF; DNA: TGTGCCAGCAGCTTAGGGGGGCTCGGGATGAACACTGAAGCTTTCTTT
D: TRBD1; J: TRBJ1-2; size: .; V: TRBV11-2; CDR3: CASSLRERGQQDF; DNA: TGTGCCAGCAGCTTAAGGGAAAGGGGACAGCAAGACTTC
D: .; J: TRBJ2-5; size: few; V: TRBV5-1; CDR3: CASSLGTDQGETQYF; DNA: TGCGCCAGCAGCTTGGGGACGGATCAGGGAGAGACCCAGTACTTC
D: .; J: TRBJ1-3; size: .; V: TRBV5-1; CDR3: CASSFSDSGNTIYF; DNA: TGCGCCAGCAGCTTCAGCGACTCAGGAAACACCATATATTTT
D: TRBD2; J: TRBJ2-5; size: once; V: TRBV7-3; CDR3: CASSSGLAGRETQYF; DNA: TGTGCCAGCAGCTCGGGACTAGCGGGGAGGGAGACCCAGTACTTC
D: .; J: TRBJ2-6; size: .; V: TRBV6-2/TRBV6-3; CDR3: CASSYQGRGPSSGANVLTF; DNA: TGTGCCAGCAGTTACCAGGGCAGGGGTCCCTCCTCTGGGGCCAACGTCCTGACTTTC
D: .; J: TRBJ2-3; size: few; V: TRBV6-5; CDR3: CASSPADTQYF; DNA: TGTGCCAGCAGTCCCGCAGATACGCAGTATTTT
D: .; J: TRBJ1-1; size: .; V: TRBV5-1; CDR3: CASSPINRDTEAFF; DNA: TGCGCCAGCAGCCCCATAAACAGGGACACTGAAGCTTTCTTT
D: .; J: TRBJ1-1; size: .; V: TRBV5-1; CDR3: CASSYPGVNTEAFF; DNA: TGCGCCAGCAGCTACCCCGGAGTGAACACTGAAGCTTTCTTT
D: .; J: TRBJ2-1; size: .; V: TRBV5-1; CDR3: CASSPRVNERNEFF; DNA: TGCGCCAGCAGCCCCCGCGTCAATGAGCGGAACGAGTTCTTC
D: .; J: TRBJ1-2; size: few; V: TRBV7-2; CDR3: CASSGGQALNYGYTF; DNA: TGTGCCAGCAGCGGAGGGCAGGCCCTAAACTATGGCTACACCTTC
D: .; J: TRBJ1-1; size: .; V: TRBV3-1/TRBV3-2; CDR3: CASSRSVDRYMNTEAFF; DNA: TGTGCCAGCAGCCGGAGTGTCGACAGGTACATGAACACTGAAGCTTTCTTT
D: TRBD1; J: TRBJ1-2; size: .; V: TRBV3-1/TRBV3-2; CDR3: CASSQGTGRGGYTF; DNA: TGTGCCAGCAGCCAGGGGACAGGGAGGGGTGGCTACACCTTC
D: .; J: TRBJ1-2; size: few; V: TRBV3-1/TRBV3-2; CDR3: CASSQPGGYGYTF; DNA: TGTGCCAGCAGCCAACCGGGGGGTTATGGCTACACCTTC
D: TRBD1; J: TRBJ2-3; size: few; V: TRBV5-1; CDR3: CASSHVQGAMTDTQYF; DNA: TGCGCCAGCAGCCACGTACAGGGGGCTATGACAGATACGCAGTATTTT
D: TRBD1; J: TRBJ2-5; size: .; V: TRBV6-2/TRBV6-3; CDR3: CASSYGTGLLETQYF; DNA: TGTGCCAGCAGTTACGGGACAGGGCTTTTGGAGACCCAGTACTTC
D: TRBD1; J: TRBJ1-1; size: .; V: TRBV11-2; CDR3: CASSRVREGQGIIKAFF; DNA: TGTGCCAGCAGCCGAGTAAGAGAGGGACAGGGGATTATTAAAGCTTTCTTT
D: TRBD1; J: TRBJ1-5; size: .; V: TRBV10-3; CDR3: CAISESFTGAGQPQHF; DNA: TGTGCCATCAGTGAGTCATTTACAGGGGCGGGTCAGCCCCAGCATTTT
D: .; J: TRBJ2-3; size: .; V: TRBV5-1; CDR3: CASSLSYRDGGDTQYF; DNA: TGCGCCAGCAGCTTGAGTTACAGGGATGGTGGAGATACGCAGTATTTT